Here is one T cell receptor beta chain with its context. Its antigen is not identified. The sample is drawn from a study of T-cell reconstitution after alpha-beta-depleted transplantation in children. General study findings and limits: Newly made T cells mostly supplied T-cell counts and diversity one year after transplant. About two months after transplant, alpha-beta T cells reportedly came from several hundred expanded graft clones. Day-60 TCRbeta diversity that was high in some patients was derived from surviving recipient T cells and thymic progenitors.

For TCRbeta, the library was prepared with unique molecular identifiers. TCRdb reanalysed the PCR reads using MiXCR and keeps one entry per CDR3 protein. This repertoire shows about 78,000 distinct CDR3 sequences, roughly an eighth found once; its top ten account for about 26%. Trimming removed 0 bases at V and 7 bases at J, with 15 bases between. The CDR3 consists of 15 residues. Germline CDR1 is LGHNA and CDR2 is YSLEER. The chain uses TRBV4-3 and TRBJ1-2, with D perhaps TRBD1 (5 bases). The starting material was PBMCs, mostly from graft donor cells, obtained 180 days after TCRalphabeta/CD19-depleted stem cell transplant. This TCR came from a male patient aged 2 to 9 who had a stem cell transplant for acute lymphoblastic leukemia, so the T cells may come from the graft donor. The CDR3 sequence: CASSQDRKGERGYTF. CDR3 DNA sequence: TGCGCCAGCAGCCAAGATCGGAAAGGGGAGCGTGGCTACACCTTC.